A single T cell receptor beta chain is shown here with its context. Antigen unknown. V was clipped by 2 bases and J by 7 bases, with 11 bases between them. The germline V gene has CDR1 SEHNR and CDR2 FQNEAQ (reference sequence). The CDR3 contains 13 residues. Unique molecular identifiers were carried by the TCR beta cDNA libraries. Out of roughly 1 to 11 million T cells, roughly 0.5 million cDNA molecules were generated. Each CDR3 protein is one row after TCRdb ran MiXCR on the PCR reads. The profile covers roughly 410,000 distinct CDR3 sequences, with around a third appearing a single time and over 10% taken by the ten largest. The sample belongs to a study of post-analysis software for immune sequencing data. Study-wide background: There were relapsing-remitting, secondary progressive and progressive-relapsing multiple sclerosis among the disease courses included.

Broader study findings: Samples made in the same batch grouped tightly together by F measure. In patients, TRBV5-6, TRBV5-1 and TRBV20-1 belonged to 4 or 5 TRBV segments found more frequently than in controls. Relative to controls, patients with multiple sclerosis showed significantly lower normalized Chao1 diversity.

This sequence was found in a girl aged 10 to 17 with multiple sclerosis. Material for sequencing was blood. V and J are TRBV7-9 and TRBJ1-2, with D unclear. Here the CDR3 reads CASSLSSTGGYTF. Here the CDR3 DNA reads TGTGCCAGCAGCTTATCCTCAACGGGTGGCTACACCTTC.